These T cell receptor beta chains were read from a single sample in a study of blood T cell repertoires in COVID-19. The repertoire was sequenced with immunoSEQ multiplex PCR; TCRdb's copy has only in-frame clones and lacks some. In the table there are roughly 410,000 clones, 70% to 90% of which are singletons. The sequenced sample consisted of peripheral blood. Receptor source: a woman in her 40s with COVID-19, enrolled during active disease. Both conserved end residues are part of each CDR3. A D gene is named only where the DNA matches it firmly. For some rows the clone size is stated as once, few or many, or as a class when expanded; others skip it.

V gene,J gene,D gene,clone size,CDR3 protein,CDR3 DNA
TRBV3-1/TRBV3-2,TRBJ2-5,TRBD2,NA,CASSQDLGLAGGETQYF,TGTGCCAGCAGCCAAGACCTTGGACTAGCGGGGGGCGAGACCCAGTACTTC
TRBV27,TRBJ1-4,NA,once,CASSLNSGNFEKLFF,TGTGCCAGCAGTTTAAATTCAGGGAATTTTGAAAAACTGTTTTTT
TRBV6-6,TRBJ1-5,NA,once,CASSYEEQPQHF,TGTGCCAGCAGTTATGAGGAGCAGCCCCAGCATTTT
TRBV19,TRBJ1-1,NA,NA,CASSSRGGALNTEAFF,TGTGCCAGTAGTTCCCGCGGGGGGGCGCTGAACACTGAAGCTTTCTTT
TRBV19,TRBJ2-2,TRBD2,NA,CASSILAGNTGELFF,TGTGCCAGTAGTATCCTAGCGGGAAACACCGGGGAGCTGTTTTTT
TRBV6-4,TRBJ1-6,NA,NA,CASQESYNSPLHF,TGTGCCAGTCAGGAATCCTATAATTCACCCCTCCACTTT
TRBV30,TRBJ1-1,TRBD1,NA,CAWSPRTGSMNTEAFF,TGTGCCTGGAGCCCCCGGACAGGAAGCATGAACACTGAAGCTTTCTTT
TRBV29-1,TRBJ1-2,TRBD1,NA,CSVMTGTGRCTF,TGCAGCGTGATGACCGGGACAGGGCGCTGCACCTTC
TRBV5-6,TRBJ2-3,TRBD1,NA,CASSSENRGAQYF,TGTGCCAGCAGCTCTGAGAACAGGGGTGCGCAGTATTTT
TRBV30,TRBJ2-7,TRBD2,NA,CASRLASSYEQYF,TGTGCTTCCCGACTAGCGAGCTCCTACGAGCAGTACTTC
TRBV2,TRBJ1-4,NA,NA,CASSEGAGNEKLFF,TGTGCCAGCAGTGAGGGGGCGGGTAATGAAAAACTGTTTTTT
TRBV28,TRBJ2-7,TRBD1,NA,CASSLRQGAEEQYF,TGTGCCAGCAGTTTGAGGCAGGGGGCTGAGGAGCAGTACTTC
TRBV2,TRBJ2-3,NA,NA,CASNQADTQYF,TGTGCCAGCAACCAGGCAGATACGCAGTATTTT
TRBV28,TRBJ1-5,TRBD1,NA,CASSLRYGTDNQPQHF,TGTGCCAGCAGCCTACGTTATGGGACAGATAATCAGCCCCAGCATTTT
TRBV18,TRBJ1-1,NA,NA,CASSPIPGHSNTEAFF,TGTGCCAGCTCACCAATACCGGGACACTCGAACACTGAAGCTTTCTTT
TRBV5-8,TRBJ1-5,TRBD1,NA,CASSLGDSSNQPQHF,TGTGCCAGCAGCTTGGGGGACAGTAGCAATCAGCCCCAGCATTTT
TRBV19,TRBJ2-3,NA,NA,CASSKAGQSTDTQYF,TGTGCCAGTAGTAAAGCGGGACAAAGCACAGATACGCAGTATTTT
TRBV28,TRBJ1-1,NA,NA,CASSWSQGLNTEAFF,TGTGCCAGCAGTTGGTCACAGGGACTGAACACTGAAGCTTTCTTT
TRBV2,TRBJ2-7,NA,NA,CASSEMTQRYEQYF,TGTGCCAGCAGTGAGATGACTCAACGCTACGAGCAGTACTTC
TRBV7-2,TRBJ2-3,TRBD1,NA,CASSFGDRTDTQYF,TGTGCCAGCAGCTTCGGGGACAGAACAGATACGCAGTATTTT
TRBV10-3,TRBJ2-1,NA,NA,CAISEPLRNEQFF,TGTGCCATCAGTGAGCCCCTTCGGAATGAGCAGTTCTTC
TRBV6-5,TRBJ1-2,NA,NA,CASKYGESYGYTF,TGTGCCAGCAAGTATGGGGAGTCCTATGGCTACACCTTC
TRBV5-1,TRBJ1-4,NA,few,CASSSQGQSGEKLFF,TGCGCCAGCAGCTCCCAGGGGCAGAGTGGTGAAAAACTGTTTTTT
TRBV28,TRBJ1-4,NA,NA,CASRSNEKLFF,TGTGCCAGCAGATCAAATGAAAAACTGTTTTTT
TRBV27,TRBJ1-4,NA,many,CASSLGAPNEKLFF,TGTGCCAGCAGTTTGGGGGCGCCTAATGAAAAACTGTTTTTT
TRBV7-7,TRBJ2-1,TRBD1,NA,CASSLVQGAYNEQFF,TGTGCTAGCAGCTTAGTTCAGGGGGCCTACAATGAGCAGTTCTTC
TRBV27,TRBJ1-2,NA,NA,CASSLGTSYGYTF,TGTGCCAGCAGTTTAGGGACAAGTTATGGCTACACCTTC
TRBV30,TRBJ2-4,TRBD1,NA,CAWSVLGRGQAKNIQYF,TGTGCCTGGAGTGTTTTAGGCAGGGGGCAGGCCAAAAACATTCAGTACTTC
TRBV3-1/TRBV3-2,TRBJ1-2,TRBD1,NA,CASSRDSQAGGYTF,TGTGCCAGCAGCCGGGACAGCCAGGCGGGGGGCTACACCTTC
TRBV12-5,TRBJ2-5,NA,NA,CASGSQGLSRETQYF,TGTGCTAGTGGTTCCCAGGGCTTGTCTAGGGAGACCCAGTACTTC
TRBV30,TRBJ1-3,NA,NA,CAWSPRVSSSGNTIYF,TGTGCCTGGAGTCCCCGGGTCTCTAGCTCTGGAAACACCATATATTTT
TRBV19,TRBJ1-4,NA,NA,CASSQSAGQGGEKLFF,TGTGCCAGTAGCCAATCGGCGGGGCAGGGAGGTGAAAAACTGTTTTTT
TRBV2,TRBJ1-2,NA,NA,CASSRDSHVGGYTF,TGTGCCAGCTCCCGGGACTCTCATGTCGGTGGCTACACCTTC
TRBV5-1,TRBJ2-2,NA,NA,CASSHGQIANTGELFF,TGCGCCAGCAGCCACGGACAGATCGCGAACACCGGGGAGCTGTTTTTT
TRBV21-1,TRBJ1-1,NA,NA,CASILFRGGWNTEAFF,TGTGCCAGCATCCTTTTTCGAGGGGGATGGAACACTGAAGCTTTCTTT
TRBV11-2,TRBJ1-6,NA,few,CASSLTLDSPLHF,TGTGCCAGCAGCTTGACACTGGATTCACCCCTCCACTTT
TRBV6-5,TRBJ1-6,NA,NA,CASSYSGGNPLHF,TGTGCCAGCAGTTACTCAGGGGGTAATCCCCTCCACTTT
TRBV19,TRBJ2-7,TRBD1,once,CASSIANRGPYEQYF,TGTGCCAGTAGTATTGCTAACAGGGGGCCCTACGAGCAGTACTTC
TRBV9,TRBJ2-3,NA,NA,CASSVGGEDTQYF,TGTGCCAGCAGCGTAGGCGGGGAGGATACGCAGTATTTT
TRBV28,TRBJ1-5,TRBD1,NA,CASSLGGQGMSSNQPQHF,TGTGCCAGCAGTTTGGGAGGACAGGGGATGTCGAGCAATCAGCCCCAGCATTTT
TRBV6-2/TRBV6-3,TRBJ1-5,TRBD1,NA,CASTPGTVIGPQHF,TGTGCCAGCACCCCCGGGACAGTTATCGGGCCCCAGCATTTT
TRBV6-2/TRBV6-3,TRBJ2-7,NA,few,CASSYRTVIYEQYF,TGTGCCAGCAGTTACCGGACAGTGATCTACGAGCAGTACTTC
TRBV5-1,TRBJ1-2,TRBD1,NA,CASSPGTEYGYTF,TGCGCCAGCAGTCCCGGGACAGAATATGGCTACACCTTC
TRBV7-2,TRBJ2-7,TRBD2,NA,CASSLDMTSGSYEQYF,TGTGCCAGCAGCTTGGATATGACTAGCGGGAGCTACGAGCAGTACTTC
TRBV7-2,TRBJ1-5,NA,NA,CASSLIAGQLRQPQHF,TGTGCCAGCAGCTTAATCGCCGGACAGTTGCGCCAGCCCCAGCATTTT
TRBV5-1,TRBJ2-7,TRBD2,NA,CASSSTSGRTAGIEQYF,TGCGCCAGCAGCTCGACTAGCGGGAGGACCGCGGGGATCGAGCAGTACTTC
TRBV5-1,TRBJ2-2,NA,NA,CASKIPGQGNTGELFF,TGCGCCAGCAAAATCCCTGGTCAGGGGAACACCGGGGAGCTGTTTTTT
TRBV2,TRBJ1-2,TRBD1,few,CASSEGTGMYGYTF,TGTGCCAGCAGTGAAGGGACAGGGATGTATGGCTACACCTTC
TRBV29-1,TRBJ2-5,TRBD2,NA,CSVEEGGGTQYF,TGCAGCGTTGAGGAGGGCGGGGGGACCCAGTACTTC
TRBV7-7,TRBJ2-1,NA,NA,CASSLLVGERNEQFF,TGTGCTAGCAGCTTACTGGTGGGTGAGCGCAATGAGCAGTTCTTC
TRBV5-1,TRBJ2-3,NA,once,CASSLSPQLVSDTQYF,TGCGCCAGCAGCTTGTCTCCCCAACTAGTCTCAGATACGCAGTATTTT
TRBV10-3,TRBJ2-7,NA,NA,CAISTGLLYDEQYF,TGTGCCATCAGCACAGGGCTTCTCTATGACGAGCAGTACTTC
TRBV3-1/TRBV3-2,TRBJ1-5,NA,NA,CASSQEMGGNQPQHF,TGTGCCAGCAGCCAAGAAATGGGGGGGAATCAGCCCCAGCATTTT
TRBV11-2,TRBJ1-5,NA,NA,CASSLQGGDQPQHF,TGTGCCAGCAGCCTACAGGGTGGGGATCAGCCCCAGCATTTT
TRBV7-9,TRBJ2-5,NA,NA,CASSSRGGETQYF,TGTGCCAGCAGCTCAAGGGGTGGCGAGACCCAGTACTTC
TRBV28,TRBJ1-3,NA,once,CASTGMWRPRGSGNTIYF,TGTGCCAGCACCGGGATGTGGCGCCCCCGGGGCTCTGGAAACACCATATATTTT
TRBV5-1,TRBJ1-5,TRBD1,NA,CASSFTGEVPQPQHF,TGCGCCAGCAGCTTCACAGGGGAGGTTCCTCAGCCCCAGCATTTT
TRBV11-3,TRBJ1-1,NA,NA,CASMSRGQPKNTEAFF,TGTGCCAGCATGAGTCGCGGACAGCCTAAGAACACTGAAGCTTTCTTT
TRBV6-5,TRBJ2-1,NA,once,CASSLLTYNEQFF,TGTGCCAGCAGCCTTTTAACCTACAATGAGCAGTTCTTC